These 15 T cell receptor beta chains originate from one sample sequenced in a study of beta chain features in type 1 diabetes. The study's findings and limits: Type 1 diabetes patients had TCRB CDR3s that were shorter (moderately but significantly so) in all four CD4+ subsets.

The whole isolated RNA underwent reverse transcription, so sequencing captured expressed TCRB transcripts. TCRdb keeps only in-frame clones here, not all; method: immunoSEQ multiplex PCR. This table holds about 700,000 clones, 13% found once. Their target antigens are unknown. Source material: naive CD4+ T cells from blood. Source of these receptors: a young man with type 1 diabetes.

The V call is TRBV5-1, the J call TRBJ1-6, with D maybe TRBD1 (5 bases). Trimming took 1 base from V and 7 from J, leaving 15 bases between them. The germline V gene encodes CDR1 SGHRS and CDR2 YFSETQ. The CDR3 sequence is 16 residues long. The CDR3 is CASSLKDGRENSPLHF. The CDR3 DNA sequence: TGCGCCAGCAGCTTGAAAGACGGCAGGGAAAATTCACCCCTCCACTTT.

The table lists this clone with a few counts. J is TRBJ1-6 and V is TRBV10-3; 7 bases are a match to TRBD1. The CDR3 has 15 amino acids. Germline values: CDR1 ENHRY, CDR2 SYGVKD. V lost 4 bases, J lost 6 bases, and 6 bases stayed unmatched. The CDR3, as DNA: TGTGCCATCAGTGGTGGGGACAGTACTAATTCACCCCTCCACTTT. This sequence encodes CAISGGDSTNSPLHF.

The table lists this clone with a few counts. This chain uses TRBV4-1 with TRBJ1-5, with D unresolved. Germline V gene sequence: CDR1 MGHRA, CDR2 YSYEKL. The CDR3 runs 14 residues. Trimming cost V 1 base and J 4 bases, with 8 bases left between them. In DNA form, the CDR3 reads TGCGCCAGCAGCCAAGGCCAATGGAATCAGCCCCAGCATTTT. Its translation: CASSQGQWNQPQHF.

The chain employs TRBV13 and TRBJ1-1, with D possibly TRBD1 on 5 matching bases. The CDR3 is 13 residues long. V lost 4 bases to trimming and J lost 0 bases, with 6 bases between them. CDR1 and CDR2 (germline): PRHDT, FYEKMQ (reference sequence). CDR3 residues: CASSSGMNTEAFF. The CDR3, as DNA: TGTGCCAGCAGCTCAGGGATGAACACTGAAGCTTTCTTT.

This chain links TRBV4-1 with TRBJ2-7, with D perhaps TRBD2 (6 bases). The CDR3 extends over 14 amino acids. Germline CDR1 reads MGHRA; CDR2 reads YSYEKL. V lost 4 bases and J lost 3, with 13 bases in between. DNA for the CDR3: TGCGCCAGCAGCCGAGAGAGGGGACTCTACGAGCAGTACTTC. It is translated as CASSRERGLYEQYF.

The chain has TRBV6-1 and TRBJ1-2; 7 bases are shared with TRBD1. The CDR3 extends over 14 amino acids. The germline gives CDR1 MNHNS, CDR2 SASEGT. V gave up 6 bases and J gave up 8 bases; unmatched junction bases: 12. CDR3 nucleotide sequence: TGTGCCAGCAGAGCCACCGGGACAGAGTACGGCTACACCTTC. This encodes CASRATGTEYGYTF.

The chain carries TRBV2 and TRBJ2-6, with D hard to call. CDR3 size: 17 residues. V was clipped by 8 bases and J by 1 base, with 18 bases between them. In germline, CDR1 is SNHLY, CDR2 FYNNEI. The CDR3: CASRTQAPNSGANVLTF. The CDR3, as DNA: TGTGCCAGCCGAACGCAGGCCCCTAATTCTGGGGCCAACGTCCTGACTTTC.

The CDR3 sequence is CASSRDSGRSGYTF. In DNA form, the CDR3 reads TGTGCCAGCAGCCGGGACTCGGGGAGGTCTGGCTACACCTTC. The chain uses TRBV6-5 and TRBJ1-2; weak D call: TRBD1 (5 bases). Looked up from germline, CDR1 is MNHEY and CDR2 is SVGAGI. Trimming removed 6 bases at V and 7 bases at J, with 18 bases between. This CDR3 has 14 amino acids.

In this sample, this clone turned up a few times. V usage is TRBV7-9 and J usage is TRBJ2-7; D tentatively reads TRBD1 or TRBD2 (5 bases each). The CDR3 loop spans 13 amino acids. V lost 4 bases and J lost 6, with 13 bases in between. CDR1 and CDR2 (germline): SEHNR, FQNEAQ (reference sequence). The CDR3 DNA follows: TGTGCCAGCAGCTACGGGACCGGTTTCGAGCAGTACTTC. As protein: CASSYGTGFEQYF.

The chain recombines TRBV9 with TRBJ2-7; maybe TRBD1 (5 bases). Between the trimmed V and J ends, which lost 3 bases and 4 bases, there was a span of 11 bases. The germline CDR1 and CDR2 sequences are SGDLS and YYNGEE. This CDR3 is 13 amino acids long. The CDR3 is CASSDRPGYEQYF. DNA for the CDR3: TGTGCCAGCAGCGACCGTCCAGGGTACGAGCAGTACTTC.

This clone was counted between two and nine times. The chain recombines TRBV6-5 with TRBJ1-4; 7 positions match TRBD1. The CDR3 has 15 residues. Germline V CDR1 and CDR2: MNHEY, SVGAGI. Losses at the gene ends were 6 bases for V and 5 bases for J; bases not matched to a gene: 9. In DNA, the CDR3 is TGTGCCAGCAGGGACCGGGACAGTGTCAATGAAAAACTGTTTTTT. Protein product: CASRDRDSVNEKLFF.

In DNA form, the CDR3 reads TGTGCCAGCAGCGGGGGGACAGATACGCAGTATTTT. Translating gives CASSGGTDTQYF. The genes are TRBV6-5 and TRBJ2-3; TRBD2 agrees at 7 bases. Germline trimming cut 6 bases from V and 3 bases from J; bases unmatched to any gene: 0. Germline CDR1 is MNHEY and CDR2 is SVGAGI. This CDR3 region has 12 residues.

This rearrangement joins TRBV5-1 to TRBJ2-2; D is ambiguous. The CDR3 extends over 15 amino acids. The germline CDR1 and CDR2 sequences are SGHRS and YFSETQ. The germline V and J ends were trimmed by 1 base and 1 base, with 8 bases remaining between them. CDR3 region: CASSLSAENTGELFF. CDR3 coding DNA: TGCGCCAGCAGCTTGTCAGCAGAGAACACCGGGGAGCTGTTTTTT.

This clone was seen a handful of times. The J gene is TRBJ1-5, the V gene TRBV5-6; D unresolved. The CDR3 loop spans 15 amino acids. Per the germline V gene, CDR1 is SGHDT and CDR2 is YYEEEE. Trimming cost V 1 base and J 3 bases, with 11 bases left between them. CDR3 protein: CASSLWSRANQPQHF. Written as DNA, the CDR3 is TGTGCCAGCAGCTTGTGGAGTAGGGCCAATCAGCCCCAGCATTTT.

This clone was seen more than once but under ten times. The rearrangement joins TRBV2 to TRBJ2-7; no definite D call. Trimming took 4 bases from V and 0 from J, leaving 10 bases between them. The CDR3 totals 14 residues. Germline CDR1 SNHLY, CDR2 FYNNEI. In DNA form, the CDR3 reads TGTGCCAGCAGTGTGGAACAGACCTCCTACGAGCAGTACTTC. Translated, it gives CASSVEQTSYEQYF.